This T cell receptor (beta chain) was observed in a study of blood T cells in healthy people across ages (dated by TCRdb to about 2015). For the study in its entirety: In model experiments, template switching captured about one uniquely barcoded TCR beta cDNA molecule for every two T cells. The study measured age-related changes in TCR beta repertoire diversity using deep sequencing normalized with unique cDNA molecular identifiers. Four age groups were formed from the donors: young (average approximately 15 years), middle-aged (roughly 38), aged (approximately 60) and long-lived (about 75). Donors of different ages were randomly distributed across sequencing lanes to avoid experimental bias. For two donors (one aged 18 to 29 and one aged 80 or older), the study analyzed two additional independent replicas of 1 million unique cDNA reads from the same blood draw.

Trimming leaves V shorter by 2 bases and J shorter by 6 bases, with the junction holding 2 bases beyond the gene matches. From cysteine to phenylalanine, the CDR3 is 14 amino acids long. The only DNA kept is the CDR3, 42 bases in frame from the first base. Systemically healthy Caucasian individuals from Russia, 35 to 40 in total and aged roughly 6 to 100 years, were included as donors. Around 10 milliliters of peripheral blood were drawn from each donor into EDTA-treated Vacutainer tubes. Ficoll-Paque density-gradient centrifugation was used to isolate PBMCs, with at least 7 million per sample. Trizol reagent was used to extract total RNA from PBMCs, with at least 6 micrograms per sample. For every donor, flow cytometry on a PBMC aliquot measured the percentage of naive CD45RAhigh/CD27high T cells. Points the paper makes about the study in general: Observed TCR beta diversity per million T cells fell roughly linearly with age, and a significant reduction was already apparent by age roughly 40. A strong correlation was found between observed TCR beta diversity and the percentage of naive T cells measured by flow cytometry. Compared with the aged group, the long-lived group had more naive CD4+ T cells, fewer expanded clones and increased TCR diversity, a pattern suggesting age selection. Because the CMV infection status of the donors was unknown, age-related changes in expanded clonotypes may potentially have been confounded. Bulk unsorted PBMC profiling prevented conclusive comparison of naive and antigen-experienced compartments. Estimates of total diversity based on one million sequenced T cells were regarded as lower bounds and as underestimates.

Receptors were amplified or captured by 5' RACE. Sequencing took place on an Illumina HiSeq 2500. A second roughly 6 to 11 cycle PCR used a sample-barcoded 5' primer and a J-beta primer mix. A template-switch 5' adaptor carrying 12 random nucleotides introduced a unique molecular identifier onto each TCR beta cDNA molecule. At least 3 million CDR3-containing paired-end reads were obtained from each sample. The Mint cDNA synthesis kit, primed by a TRBC-specific oligonucleotide, was used to synthesize first-strand cDNA from all RNA. After uracil-DNA glycosylase treatment, a first 18-cycle PCR used universal primers M1SS and BC2_uni_R on all cDNA. The published analysis was carried out like this. For normalization, 1 million high-quality reads, each with a distinct molecular identifier, were randomly selected from each sample. Reads with shared molecular identifiers were discarded instead of being binned into consensus sequences. MiTCR, with a Q25 quality threshold and the strictest error-elimination algorithm, was used for CDR3 identification, clonotype clustering and error correction. Lower-bound total TCR beta diversity was estimated with a nonparametric unseen species model using Euler transformation. Using fastp trimming at Q25 and MiXCR clonotype assembly, TCRdb reanalyzed the public sequencing data and kept in-frame beta chains. Rows with a matching CDR3 protein are joined into one entry that keeps the most common DNA and genes. The V and J calls and clone size come from TCRdb's table, not from the authors' own analysis. The sample table records roughly 1.6 million distinct CDR3 sequences; almost 35% of these occur just once. The top ten constitute approximately 10% of the sample.

This clonotype came up a few times. Its specific antigen is unknown. No base-level quality is on record; no much larger clone is a single base apart. The V and J segments used are TRBV12-3 or TRBV12-4 and TRBJ2-2; 8 central bases correspond to TRBD2. This TCR came from a woman in her thirties in good health. Sequencing was done on a sample of blood. The CDR3 here reads CASSLRLASGELFF. Read as DNA, the sequence is TGTGCCAGCAGTTTACGACTAGCGTCCGGGGAGCTGTTTTTT.